This T cell receptor (beta chain) was identified in a study of vaccination and CD4 T cells after COVID-19. Study information: Post-COVID samples had a sampling time that fell a median about 100 days after diagnosis (range 35 to 161).

Indicated treatment: roughly 10-day PBMC culture with coronavirus spike peptide pools or control peptides (ViraFEST assay). Cultured CD4+ T cell DNA underwent sequencing with the Oncomine TCR Beta short-read assay. TCRdb analysed the PCR reads with MiXCR anew, one entry per CDR3 protein. The sample shows some 14,000 distinct CDR3 sequences, nearly 75% of them seen only once. Turning to this clonotype: Its antigen is unknown.

The clonotype originates from a human donor who had recovered from COVID-19. The specimen was CD4+ T cells from blood, cultured in vitro.

CDR3 bases: TGCAGTGCTCGGACAGGGGGCTGGGCCAAAAACATTCAGTACTTC. Translation gives CSARTGGWAKNIQYF. This sequence joins TRBV20-1 and TRBJ2-4; TRBD1 aligns across 11 bases. Germline assignment: CDR1 DFQATT and CDR2 SNEGSKA (reference sequence). The CDR3 loop spans 15 amino acids. V shed 5 bases and J 1 base; nucleotides not matched to a gene: 4.